These 2 T cell receptor beta chains were sequenced from one sample in a study of human T cells and chemical hapten exposure (dated by TCRdb to the early 2020s). Total RNA was extracted from unfractionated whole blood that had been collected in Tempus Blood RNA tubes. The library came from 5' RACE. The instrument given in TCRdb is Illumina MiSeq. Through fastp at Q25 and MiXCR, TCRdb rebuilt clones from the public reads, retaining in-frame beta chains. Each record represents a unique CDR3 protein, reported with the most common genes and DNA among its rows. Recorded for this sample are 110,000 to 150,000 distinct CDR3 sequences; 4.1% of them occurred a single time. The biggest ten clones account for over 1.2% of the sample. The receptors here all came from a female donor in good health.

This clonotype was picked up many times. V is TRBV7-3 and J is TRBJ2-7, with 8 bases aligning to TRBD2. V shed 2 bases and J 0 bases; nucleotides not matched to a gene: 3. The germline gives CDR1 SGHTA, CDR2 FQGTGA. CDR3 length: 15 amino acids. DNA of the CDR3: TGTGCCAGCAGCTTAGGGCGGGGGGCCTCCTACGAGCAGTACTTC. Its protein product is CASSLGRGASYEQYF.

This clonotype was counted at least ten times. The chain combines TRBV6-2 or TRBV6-3 with TRBJ1-5, with D perhaps matching TRBD1 (6 bases). In germline, CDR1 is MNHEY, CDR2 SVGEGT. V was trimmed by 7 bases and J by 2 bases, leaving 21 bases between them. CDR3 length: 17 amino acids. CDR3: CASTRRGGLMGNQPQHF. The CDR3 DNA sequence: TGTGCCAGCACCCGGAGGGGGGGGCTTATGGGCAATCAGCCCCAGCATTTT.